The 3 T cell receptor beta chains below come from one sample, sequenced in a study of blood T cell repertoires in COVID-19 (dated by TCRdb to the early 2020s). Library prep was done by the immunoSEQ multiplex PCR assay. The table was pulled from immuneACCESS by TCRdb, which kept in-frame rearrangements only. Such tables lose some clones; where checked, under half of the loss comes from unresolved V genes, and the rest has no known cause. In this sample the table shows 35,000 to 40,000 clones, 88% of which occur a single time. The ten largest account for roughly 32% of the sample. Sequencing input: peripheral blood. The receptors were gathered from a man between 65 and 85 years old with active COVID-19.

The chain joins TRBV6-5 to TRBJ2-7, with 8 positions matching TRBD2. Trimming removed 0 bases from V and 4 bases from J; junction bases left unmatched: 5. CDR3 length equals 15 residues. CDR1 and CDR2 from the germline V gene are MNHEY and SVGAGI. The CDR3 coding sequence is TGTGCCAGCAGTTACTCGCGCGGGAGGATGTACGAGCAGTACTTC. This encodes CASSYSRGRMYEQYF.

This chain uses TRBV3-1 (or the pseudogene TRBV3-2) with TRBJ2-7, with TRBD2 matching over 10 bases. The V gene's germline CDR1 is LGHDT and CDR2 YNNKEL (reference sequence). The CDR3 sequence is 15 residues long. Losses at the gene ends were 1 base for V and 3 bases for J; bases not matched to a gene: 3. CDR3 sequence (DNA): TGTGCCAGCAGCCAAGTAGCGGGAGGCCTCTACGAGCAGTACTTC. Amino acids: CASSQVAGGLYEQYF.

The V call is TRBV28, the J call TRBJ2-7; the match to TRBD2 covers 12 bases. With 6 bases clipped from V and 6 bases from J, the junction kept 6 bases outside the gene matches. Per the germline V gene, CDR1 is MDHEN and CDR2 is SYDVKM. The CDR3 covers 14 residues. CDR3 in DNA: TGTGCCAGCAGCTTGACTAGCGGGAGATTCGAGCAGTACTTC. Translation gives CASSLTSGRFEQYF. Supplemented by reference TRBV28 and TRBJ2-7, the full variable domain reads DVKVTQSSRYLVKRTGEKVFLECVQDMDHENMFWYRQDPGLGLRLIYFSYDVKMKEKGDIPEGYSVSREKKERFSLILESASTNQTSMYLCASSLTSGRFEQYFGPGTRLTVT.